A single sample gave rise to the 23 T cell receptor beta chains below, sequenced in a study of cytomegalovirus exposure and HLA in healthy donors. In the PCR, 60 Vbeta and 13 Jbeta primers were used. Measured with immunoSEQ multiplex PCR; TCRdb has only the in-frame clones, and not every one. The data show roughly 100,000 clones, around 75% seen once. What was sequenced was PBMCs. The receptor source for this set is a male donor in good health and CMV-seropositive.

The table lists this clone with a few counts. The chain recombines TRBV2 with TRBJ2-3, with TRBD1 identical over 7 bases. The germline V gene encodes CDR1 SNHLY and CDR2 FYNNEI. V lost 8 bases and J lost 6; bases outside the gene matches: 5. This CDR3 is built from 12 residues. The CDR3 protein is CASGTDADTQYF. The CDR3 bases are TGTGCCAGCGGGACAGATGCCGATACGCAGTATTTT.

This clone was seen more than once but under ten times. This chain connects TRBV10-3 to TRBJ2-1, with 11 bases identical to TRBD2. Germline CDR1 and CDR2: ENHRY and SYGVKD. Trimming at V came to 6 bases and at J to 2 bases, leaving 3 bases not matched to a gene. The CDR3 extends over 15 amino acids. This chain's CDR3 is CAIRGTSGTYNEQFF. CDR3 sequence (DNA): TGTGCCATCAGAGGGACTAGCGGAACCTACAATGAGCAGTTCTTC.

The J gene is TRBJ2-2, the V gene TRBV18; possibly TRBD1 for D (6 bases). The CDR3 contains 15 residues. Germline V gene sequence: CDR1 KGHSH, CDR2 LQKENI. V was shortened by 3 bases and J by 7 bases, with 15 bases between the two germline ends. The CDR3 here is CASSPLGGVGGELFF. CDR3 nucleotides: TGTGCCAGCTCACCCCTTGGGGGCGTTGGCGGGGAGCTGTTTTTT.

This clone was observed a few times. The genes are TRBV4-2 and TRBJ1-2; TRBD1 matches at 12 bases. V gave up 0 bases and J gave up 3 bases; unmatched junction bases: 2. This CDR3 contains 16 residues. Germline V gene data show CDR1 as LGHNA and CDR2 as YNFKEQ. In nucleotides, the CDR3 is TGTGCCAGCAGCCAAGACCGGGACAGGGGGCACTATGGCTACACCTTC. It specifies CASSQDRDRGHYGYTF.

A few counts support this clone. The V call is TRBV7-9, the J call TRBJ2-7, with TRBD1 identical over 8 bases. This CDR3 is 15 amino acids long. Germline CDR1 and CDR2: SEHNR and FQNEAQ (reference sequence). Trimming cost V 0 bases and J 2 bases; bases outside gene matches: 3. DNA for the CDR3: TGTGCCAGCAGCTTAGCCGGACAGGGTACCTACGAGCAGTACTTC. As protein: CASSLAGQGTYEQYF.

V usage is TRBV7-3 and J usage is TRBJ1-2, with D hard to call. The CDR3 runs 15 residues. V lost 0 bases and J 8 bases, leaving 16 bases between the germline ends. Looked up from germline, CDR1 is SGHTA and CDR2 is FQGTGA. CDR3 nucleotides: TGTGCCAGCAGCTTAACGTTCGCCGGGGAGGCCGGCTACACCTTC. This codes for CASSLTFAGEAGYTF.

CDR3 DNA: TGTGCCAGCAGCTTCTCAGGGATGAATGAGCAGTTCTTC. Protein sequence: CASSFSGMNEQFF. The genes are TRBV13 and TRBJ2-1; D might be TRBD1 (5 bases). The V gene lost 3 bases and the J gene lost 7 bases, with 10 bases spanning the gap. This CDR3 has 13 residues. Germline CDR1 is PRHDT and CDR2 is FYEKMQ (reference sequence).

This clone showed up just once. The chain uses TRBV30 and TRBJ2-7; 7 nucleotides match TRBD1. Trimming cost V 6 bases and J 7 bases; bases outside gene matches: 18. The CDR3 has 15 amino acids. The germline V gene encodes CDR1 GTSNPN and CDR2 SVGIG (reference sequence). As DNA, the CDR3 is TGTGCCTGCCGTGGGATGAGGCAGGGGGAAGGGGAGCAGTACTTC. Residues: CACRGMRQGEGEQYF.

The rearrangement links TRBV6-6 to TRBJ2-7; the D is unclear. The germline V gene encodes CDR1 MNHNY and CDR2 SVGAGI (reference sequence). The V gene lost 7 bases and the J gene lost 2 bases, with 15 bases spanning the gap. CDR3 length: 14 amino acids. This chain's CDR3 is CASTNSVSTYEQYF. The CDR3 bases are TGTGCCAGCACCAACTCGGTATCTACCTACGAGCAGTACTTC.

The rearrangement uses TRBV5-1 and TRBJ1-5, with D tentatively TRBD1 (6 bases). Germline CDR1 SGHRS, CDR2 YFSETQ. The CDR3 has 15 amino acids. V lost 4 bases and J lost 0, with 11 bases in between. The CDR3 DNA follows: TGCGCCAGCAGCGCGACAGGTAATAGCAATCAGCCCCAGCATTTT. It specifies CASSATGNSNQPQHF.

The chain is built from TRBV28 and TRBJ1-5; possibly TRBD1 for D (5 bases). Trimming took off 7 bases at V and 3 bases at J, with 13 bases between the two ends. In germline, CDR1 is MDHEN, CDR2 SYDVKM. The CDR3 loop spans 14 amino acids. The CDR3 region is CASITGGANQPQHF. The CDR3 DNA reads TGTGCCAGCATTACAGGAGGGGCCAATCAGCCCCAGCATTTT.

V is TRBV29-1 and J is TRBJ2-5, with 7 bases that match TRBD1. The CDR3 has 14 residues. Germline lookup yields CDR1 SQVTM and CDR2 ANQGSEA. V trimming: 8 bases; J trimming: 2 bases; junction bases outside the gene matches: 11. The CDR3 DNA follows: TGCAGCTCCCAGACAGGGTACCTTCAAGAGACCCAGTACTTC. Amino acid sequence: CSSQTGYLQETQYF.

This clone has just a few counts. The rearrangement links TRBV7-3 to TRBJ1-1; TRBD1 might be the D (5 bases). The V and J ends lost 4 bases and 4 bases respectively, with 16 bases between them. In germline, CDR1 is SGHTA, CDR2 FQGTGA. The CDR3 runs to 15 residues. The CDR3 DNA is TGTGCCAGCAGCTACCAGGCGGGGGGTGGCACTGAAGCTTTCTTT. Its translation: CASSYQAGGGTEAFF.

The chain carries TRBV6-5 and TRBJ2-5; D may be TRBD1 (5 bases). The V end was cut by 0 bases, the J end by 4 bases, with 9 bases between. The CDR3 extends over 14 amino acids. Germline CDR1 reads MNHEY; CDR2 reads SVGAGI. CDR3 sequence (DNA): TGTGCCAGCAGTTACTCTGACAGATCAGAGACCCAGTACTTC. Residues: CASSYSDRSETQYF.

This sequence joins TRBV5-8 and TRBJ2-2; D possibly corresponds to TRBD2 (5 bases). Trimming removed 4 bases from V and 4 bases from J, with 20 bases in between. The CDR3 length is 17 residues. Germline assignment: CDR1 SGHTS and CDR2 YDEGEE. The CDR3 sequence is CASSGSAWVDPTGELFF. As DNA, the CDR3 is TGTGCCAGCAGCGGGAGCGCCTGGGTTGACCCCACCGGGGAGCTGTTTTTT.

This chain links TRBV4-3 with TRBJ2-3, with 7 bases lining up with TRBD1. There are 16 residues in the CDR3. V lost 1 base, J lost 1 base, and 5 bases stayed unmatched. CDR1 and CDR2 from the germline V gene are LGHNA and YSLEER. This chain's CDR3 is CASSQGQGWGTDTQYF. DNA for the CDR3: TGCGCCAGCAGCCAAGGACAGGGTTGGGGCACAGATACGCAGTATTTT.

V gene TRBV15 combines with J gene TRBJ2-7; 10 nucleotides agree with TRBD2. This CDR3 spans 15 amino acids. CDR1 is LNHNV and CDR2 is YYDKDF in the germline V gene (reference sequence). After removal of 6 bases from V and 4 bases from J, the junction contained 9 bases not matched to a gene. The chain's CDR3 is CATRSWASGSYEQYF. As DNA, the CDR3 is TGTGCCACCAGGTCCTGGGCTAGCGGGAGTTACGAGCAGTACTTC.

This clone was recorded a few times. The gene calls are TRBV7-9 and TRBJ2-2, with a tentative D call TRBD1 (5 bases). CDR3 length: 17 residues. V lost 8 bases to trimming and J lost 4 bases, with 23 bases between them. Germline V gene data show CDR1 as SEHNR and CDR2 as FQNEAQ (reference sequence). The CDR3 loop reads CASQTLTGALRTGELFF. The CDR3 coding sequence is TGTGCCAGCCAAACTCTAACAGGCGCCCTACGCACCGGGGAGCTGTTTTTT. The variable domain in full, completed from reference TRBV7-9 and TRBJ2-2, reads DTGVSQNPRHKITKRGQNVTFRCDPISEHNRLYWYRQTLGQGPEFLTYFQNEAQLEKSRLLSDRFSAERPKGSFSTLEIQRTEQGDSAMYLCASQTLTGALRTGELFFGEGSRLTVL.

The rearrangement joins TRBV6-5 to TRBJ2-1, with 9 bases that match TRBD1. Per germline, CDR1 MNHEY and CDR2 SVGAGI. J was trimmed by 12 bases and V by 6 bases; bases with no gene match: 6. The CDR3 loop spans 12 amino acids. CDR3 protein: CASRTDRGSQFF. The CDR3 DNA is TGTGCCAGCAGGACGGACAGGGGCTCGCAGTTCTTC.

About this clone: At one of its ends the junction is not consistent with the germline gene, which may arise from a read error. The rearrangement uses TRBV7-2 and TRBJ2-7, with 7 bases that match TRBD1. The CDR3 has 13 residues. Germline values: CDR1 SGHTA, CDR2 FQGNSA. CDR3 sequence (DNA): TGTGCCAGCAGCTTAGCAGGGGGCGGCGTCCCGAGATTC. It translates to CASSLAGGGVPRF.

The J gene is TRBJ1-3, the V gene TRBV28; the match to TRBD1 covers 7 bases. The CDR3 spans 17 residues. The germline gives CDR1 MDHEN, CDR2 SYDVKM. V lost 3 bases to trimming and J lost 1 base; unmatched junction nucleotides: 9. The CDR3 DNA reads TGTGCCAGCAGTTTTCAGGGGGTTCGTTCGTCTGGAAACACCATATATTTT. Its translation: CASSFQGVRSSGNTIYF.

This clone was observed a few times. This chain connects TRBV5-1 to TRBJ2-7; TRBD2 might be the D (5 bases). Per the germline V gene, CDR1 is SGHRS and CDR2 is YFSETQ. The CDR3 contains 14 residues. The V and J ends lost 4 bases and 0 bases respectively, with 11 bases between them. CDR3 DNA: TGCGCCAGCAGCAGGGAGCTGACCTCCTACGAGCAGTACTTC. Translating gives CASSRELTSYEQYF.

This clone was seen a single time. V gene TRBV2 combines with J gene TRBJ2-1; 8 nucleotides align to TRBD1. Trimming at V came to 3 bases and at J to 16 bases, leaving 5 bases not matched to a gene. This CDR3 spans 11 amino acids. Germline-derived CDR1 and CDR2 are SNHLY and FYNNEI. CDR3 nucleotide sequence: TGTGCCAGCAGTGATAGGACAGGGCATTTCTTC. Translation: CASSDRTGHFF.